This T cell receptor (beta chain) came from a study of T cell responses to AZD1222 COVID-19 vaccine. This clone was seen a single time. Its antigen is currently unknown. Assay used: immunoSEQ multiplex PCR; TCRdb lists only in-frame clones, some missing. In the table there are about 150,000 clones, 92% of which are singletons. The CDR3 is made up of 14 amino acids. V was pared by 4 bases and J by 0 bases, with 10 bases between. Germline CDR1 SGHVS, CDR2 FNYEAQ. Study-wide points: Seropositivity was recorded at baseline in only 6 or 7 AZD1222 recipients.

The receptor was isolated from an adult who received the AZD1222 COVID-19 vaccine. The gene calls are TRBV7-6 and TRBJ2-7, with TRBD1 as a possible D gene (6 bases). Material: peripheral blood, obtained 28 days after the second AZD1222 dose. DNA of the CDR3: TGTGCCAGCAGCTCCCGGACAGACTCCTACGAGCAGTACTTC. Translation: CASSSRTDSYEQYF.